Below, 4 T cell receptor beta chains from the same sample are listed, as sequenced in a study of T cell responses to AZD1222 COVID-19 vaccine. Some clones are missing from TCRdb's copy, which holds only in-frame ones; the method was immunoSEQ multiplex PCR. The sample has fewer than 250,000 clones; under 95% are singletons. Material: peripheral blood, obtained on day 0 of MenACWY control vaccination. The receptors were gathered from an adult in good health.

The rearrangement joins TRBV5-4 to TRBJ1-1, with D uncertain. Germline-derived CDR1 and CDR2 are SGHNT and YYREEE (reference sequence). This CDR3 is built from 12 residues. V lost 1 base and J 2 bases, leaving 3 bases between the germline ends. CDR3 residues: CASSLQNTEAFF. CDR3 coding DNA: TGTGCCAGCAGCTTGCAAAACACTGAAGCTTTCTTT.

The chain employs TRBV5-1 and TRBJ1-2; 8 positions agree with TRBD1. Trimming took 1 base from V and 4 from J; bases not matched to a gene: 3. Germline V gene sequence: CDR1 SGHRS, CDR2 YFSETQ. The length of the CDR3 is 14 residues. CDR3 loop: CASSLQTGGYGYTF. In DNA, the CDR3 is TGCGCCAGCAGCTTGCAAACAGGGGGCTATGGCTACACCTTC.

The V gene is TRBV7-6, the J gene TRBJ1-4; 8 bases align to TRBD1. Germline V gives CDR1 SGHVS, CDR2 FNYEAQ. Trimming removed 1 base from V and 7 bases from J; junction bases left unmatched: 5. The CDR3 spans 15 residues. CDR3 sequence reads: CASSLGTGNSEKLFF. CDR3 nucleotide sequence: TGTGCCAGCAGCTTAGGGACAGGGAATAGTGAAAAACTGTTTTTT.

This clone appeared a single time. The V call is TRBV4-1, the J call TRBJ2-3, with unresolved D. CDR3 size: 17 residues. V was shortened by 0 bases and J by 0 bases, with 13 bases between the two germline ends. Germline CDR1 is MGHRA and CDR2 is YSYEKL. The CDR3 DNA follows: TGCGCCAGCAGCCAAGATCGCGAGTGGCGTAGCACAGATACGCAGTATTTT. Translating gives CASSQDREWRSTDTQYF.